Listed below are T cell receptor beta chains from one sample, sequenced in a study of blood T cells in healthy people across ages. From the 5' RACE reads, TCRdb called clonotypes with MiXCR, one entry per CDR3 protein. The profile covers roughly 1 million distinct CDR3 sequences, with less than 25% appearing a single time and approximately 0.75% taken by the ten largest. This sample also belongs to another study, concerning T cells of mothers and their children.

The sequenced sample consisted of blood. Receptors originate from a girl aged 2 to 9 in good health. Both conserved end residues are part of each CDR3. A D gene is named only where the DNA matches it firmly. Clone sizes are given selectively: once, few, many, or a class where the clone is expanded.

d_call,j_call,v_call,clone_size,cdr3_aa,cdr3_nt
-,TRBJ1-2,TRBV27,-,CASSPRLNLRGYTF,TGTGCCAGCAGTCCCCGCCTTAATCTCAGAGGCTACACCTTC
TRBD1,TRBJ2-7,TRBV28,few,CASSGTGPDEQYF,TGTGCCAGCAGTGGGACAGGGCCCGACGAGCAGTACTTC
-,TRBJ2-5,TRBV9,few,CASSAGDFALETQYF,TGTGCCAGCAGCGCCGGAGATTTCGCCCTAGAGACCCAGTACTTC
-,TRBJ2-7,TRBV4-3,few,CASSQGRDPSYEQYF,TGCGCCAGCAGCCAAGGCAGGGACCCATCCTACGAGCAGTACTTC
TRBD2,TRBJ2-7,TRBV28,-,CASSELAGGVYEQYF,TGTGCCAGCAGCGAACTAGCGGGAGGAGTCTACGAGCAGTACTTC
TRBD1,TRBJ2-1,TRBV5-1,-,CASSLWDRDNEQFF,TGCGCCAGCAGCCTTTGGGACAGAGACAATGAGCAGTTCTTC
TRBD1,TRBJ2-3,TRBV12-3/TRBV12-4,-,CASSSRPGGDTQYF,TGTGCCAGCAGTTCCCGACCAGGGGGAGATACGCAGTATTTT
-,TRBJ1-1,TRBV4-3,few,CASSQVRVTEAFF,TGCGCCAGCAGCCAAGTAAGGGTAACTGAAGCTTTCTTT
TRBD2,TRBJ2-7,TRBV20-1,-,CSASAGGQSYEQYF,TGCAGTGCCTCAGCGGGAGGCCAAAGCTACGAGCAGTACTTC
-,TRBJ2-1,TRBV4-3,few,CASRRGQGAGDEQFF,TGCGCCAGCAGGCGGGGCCAAGGGGCTGGGGATGAGCAGTTCTTC
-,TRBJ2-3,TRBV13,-,CASSRPTTGTDTQYF,TGTGCCAGCAGCCGGCCGACTACCGGCACAGATACGCAGTATTTT
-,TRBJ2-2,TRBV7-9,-,CASSPVLSGELFF,TGTGCCAGCAGCCCCGTATTGAGCGGGGAGCTGTTTTTT
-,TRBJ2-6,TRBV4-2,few,CASSPRTEYSGANVLTF,TGTGCCAGCAGCCCCCGGACAGAGTACTCTGGGGCCAACGTCCTGACTTTC
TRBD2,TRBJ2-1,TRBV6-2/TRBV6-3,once,CASSYSSGTSVIDEQFF,TGTGCCAGCAGTTACTCTTCCGGGACTAGCGTCATCGATGAGCAGTTCTTC
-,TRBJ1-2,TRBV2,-,CASSERTNYGYTF,TGTGCCAGCAGTGAACGAACTAACTATGGCTACACCTTC
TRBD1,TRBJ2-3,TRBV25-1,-,CATSIQGEDTQYF,TGTGCCACCAGTATACAGGGGGAAGATACGCAGTATTTT
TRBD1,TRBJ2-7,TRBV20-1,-,CSALAPGQAYEQYF,TGCAGTGCTTTAGCCCCGGGACAGGCATACGAGCAGTACTTC
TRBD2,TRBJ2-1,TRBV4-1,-,CASSQPGRASFDEQFF,TGCGCCAGCAGCCAACCCGGGAGGGCCTCGTTCGATGAGCAGTTCTTC
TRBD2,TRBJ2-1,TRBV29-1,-,CSAFDSGGREQFF,TGCAGCGCTTTCGACTCGGGGGGAAGGGAGCAGTTCTTC
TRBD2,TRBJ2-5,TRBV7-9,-,CASSLSSGGLLLETQYF,TGTGCCAGCAGCTTAAGTAGCGGGGGCCTCCTTCTGGAGACCCAGTACTTC
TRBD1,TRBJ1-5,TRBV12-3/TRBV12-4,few,CASRNGRGSNQPQHF,TGTGCCAGCAGGAACGGCAGGGGGTCAAATCAGCCCCAGCATTTT
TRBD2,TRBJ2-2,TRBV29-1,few,CSVAETTSGGAAGELFF,TGCAGCGTTGCTGAGACTACTAGCGGGGGGGCCGCCGGGGAGCTGTTTTTT
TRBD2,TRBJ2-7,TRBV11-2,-,CASSPQASGSSYEQYF,TGTGCCAGCAGCCCCCAAGCTAGCGGGAGTTCCTACGAGCAGTACTTC
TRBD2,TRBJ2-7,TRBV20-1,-,CSARRVTSDSYEQYF,TGCAGTGCTAGAAGGGTTACTAGCGATTCTTACGAGCAGTACTTC
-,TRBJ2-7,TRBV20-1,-,CSARTFSGLSYEQYF,TGCAGTGCTAGAACTTTCAGCGGGTTATCCTACGAGCAGTACTTC
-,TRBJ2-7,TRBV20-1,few,CSARVSNPNTGSYEQYF,TGCAGTGCTAGAGTTTCGAACCCAAACACAGGGTCCTACGAGCAGTACTTC
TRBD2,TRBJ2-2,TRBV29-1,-,CSVRTSGQNTGELFF,TGCAGCGTGAGAACTAGCGGGCAAAACACCGGGGAGCTGTTTTTT
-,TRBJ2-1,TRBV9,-,CASSVGPANSGNAQFF,TGTGCCAGCAGCGTAGGTCCGGCTAACTCAGGGAATGCGCAGTTCTTC
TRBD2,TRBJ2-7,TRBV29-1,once,CSVRSYREDSYEQYF,TGCAGCGTTCGATCGTACCGGGAGGACTCCTACGAGCAGTACTTC
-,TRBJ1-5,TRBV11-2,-,CASSGTQGPQHF,TGTGCCAGCAGCGGAACGCAGGGACCCCAGCATTTT
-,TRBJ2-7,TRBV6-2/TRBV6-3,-,CATDGYSYEQYF,TGTGCCACCGACGGGTACTCCTACGAGCAGTACTTC
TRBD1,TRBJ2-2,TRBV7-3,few,CASSRQGTLDTGELFF,TGTGCCAGCAGCAGACAGGGTACCCTGGACACCGGGGAGCTGTTTTTT
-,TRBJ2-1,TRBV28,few,CASSLSWLSYNEQFF,TGTGCCAGCAGTTTATCGTGGCTAAGCTACAATGAGCAGTTCTTC
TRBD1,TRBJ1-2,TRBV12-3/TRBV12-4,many,CASSFDRGYGYTF,TGTGCCAGCAGTTTTGACAGGGGGTACGGCTACACCTTC
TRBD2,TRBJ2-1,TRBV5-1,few,CASRAGTSIFNEQFF,TGCGCCAGCAGGGCCGGGACTAGTATATTCAATGAGCAGTTCTTC
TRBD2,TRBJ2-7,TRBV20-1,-,CSASWSGGLEGYEQYF,TGCAGTGCTAGTTGGAGCGGGGGCCTGGAGGGCTACGAGCAGTACTTC
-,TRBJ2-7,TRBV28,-,CASSFVAAYEQYF,TGTGCCAGCAGTTTCGTAGCGGCCTACGAGCAGTACTTC
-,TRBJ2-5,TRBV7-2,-,CASSLAPQRETQYF,TGTGCCAGCAGCTTAGCTCCCCAGAGGGAGACCCAGTACTTC
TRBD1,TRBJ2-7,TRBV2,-,CASSVRQGRYYEQYF,TGTGCCAGCAGTGTTCGACAGGGACGGTACTACGAGCAGTACTTC
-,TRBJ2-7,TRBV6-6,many,CASSRGGTYEQYF,TGTGCCAGCAGTCGCGGGGGCACCTACGAGCAGTACTTC
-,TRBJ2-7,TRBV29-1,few,CSVGAFMGSYEQYF,TGCAGCGTTGGGGCTTTCATGGGGTCCTACGAGCAGTACTTC
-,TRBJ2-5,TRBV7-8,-,CASSLGAKGLETQYF,TGTGCCAGCAGCTTAGGGGCCAAGGGGTTGGAGACCCAGTACTTC
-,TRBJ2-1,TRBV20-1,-,CSARDQGWTIEQFF,TGCAGTGCTAGAGATCAAGGTTGGACTATCGAGCAGTTCTTC
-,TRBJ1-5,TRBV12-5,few,CASGLSGGSNQPQHF,TGTGCTAGTGGTTTATCCGGGGGGAGCAATCAGCCCCAGCATTTT
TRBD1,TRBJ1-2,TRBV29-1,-,CSVAKGGGTASGYTF,TGCAGCGTCGCAAAGGGAGGGGGCACGGCATCCGGCTACACCTTC
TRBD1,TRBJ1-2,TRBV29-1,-,CSVEVRDRGNGYTF,TGCAGCGTTGAAGTTAGGGACAGGGGTAATGGCTACACCTTC
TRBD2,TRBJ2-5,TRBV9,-,CASGAGTSGQETQYF,TGTGCCAGCGGCGCCGGGACTAGTGGGCAAGAGACCCAGTACTTC
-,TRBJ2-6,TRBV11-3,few,CASTGPETGRSGANVLTF,TGTGCCAGCACAGGACCCGAGACAGGGAGGTCTGGGGCCAACGTCCTGACTTTC
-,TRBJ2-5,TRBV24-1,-,CATSDAALAGQETQYF,TGTGCCACCAGTGACGCGGCCCTAGCTGGCCAAGAGACCCAGTACTTC